One sample yielded the 26 T cell receptor beta chains listed below, sequenced in a study of T cells in Graves' hyperthyroidism and ophthalmopathy. From RNA transcripts, TCR beta CDR3 regions were amplified. A first-round RT-PCR of the TCR CDR3 used the HTBI primer set. TCRdb processed the multiplex PCR reads anew with MiXCR; each CDR3 protein has one entry. The top ten clones hold approximately 10% of a sample with 350,000 to 400,000 distinct CDR3 sequences, about 14% of them seen once. The material sequenced was blood. These receptors came from an older woman with Graves' hyperthyroidism.

The table lists this clonotype with many counts. The chain combines TRBV12-3 or TRBV12-4 with TRBJ1-1; maybe TRBD1 (5 bases). The CDR3 runs to 15 residues. V lost 4 bases and J lost 10, with 22 bases in between. CDR3 amino acids: CASSSRTLTRSPAFF. CDR3 nucleotides: TGTGCCAGCAGTTCCAGGACACTCACCCGATCCCCAGCTTTCTTT.

The genes are TRBV18 and TRBJ2-2; tentatively, D is TRBD2 (5 bases). Trimming removed 2 bases at V and 6 bases at J, with 13 bases between. The CDR3 totals 15 residues. The germline CDR1 and CDR2 sequences are KGHSH and LQKENI. CDR3 protein: CASSPTLEGAGELFF. In DNA, the CDR3 is TGTGCCAGCTCACCAACTCTTGAGGGCGCCGGGGAGCTGTTTTTT.

This rearrangement joins TRBV18 to TRBJ2-4, with D possibly being TRBD1 or TRBD2 (5 bases each). CDR3 length: 17 residues. The V and J ends lost 0 bases and 3 bases respectively, with 15 bases between them. Germline CDR1 KGHSH, CDR2 LQKENI. The DNA of the CDR3 is TGTGCCAGCTCACCACCGAGAGGGGCGAAGGGCAAAAACATTCAGTACTTC. Translation gives CASSPPRGAKGKNIQYF.

This chain uses TRBV20-1 with TRBJ2-7; TRBD1 aligns across 7 bases. Germline CDR1 and CDR2: DFQATT and SNEGSKA (reference sequence). Trimming at V came to 2 bases and at J to 3 bases, leaving 16 bases not matched to a gene. The CDR3 covers 17 residues. The chain's CDR3 is CSARPRTGTRLNYEQYF. The CDR3 DNA follows: TGCAGTGCTAGACCAAGGACAGGAACGCGACTAAACTACGAGCAGTACTTC.

This clonotype was seen many times. The V and J genes are TRBV11-2 and TRBJ1-5, with D uncertain. Per the germline V gene, CDR1 is SGHAT and CDR2 is FQNNGV. V was clipped by 6 bases and J by 7 bases, with 7 bases between them. The CDR3 is 11 amino acids. Here the CDR3 reads CASSLEQPQHF. CDR3 nucleotide sequence: TGTGCCAGCAGTCTGGAACAGCCCCAGCATTTT. Looking up the rest from reference TRBV11-2 and TRBJ1-5 gives the full variable domain: EAGVAQSPRYKIIEKRQSVAFWCNPISGHATLYWYQQILGQGPKLLIQFQNNGVVDDSQLPKDRFSAERLKGVDSTLKIQPAKLEDSAVYLCASSLEQPQHFGDGTRLSIL.

This clonotype was detected a few times. The chain carries TRBV4-1 and TRBJ2-5; the D gene is possibly TRBD2 (6 bases). The V gene lost 4 bases and the J gene lost 3 bases, with 15 bases spanning the gap. The CDR3 runs 15 residues. In germline, CDR1 is MGHRA, CDR2 YSYEKL. CDR3 coding DNA: TGCGCCAGCAGCCGCGTCTGGGGCGGGGAAGAGACCCAGTACTTC. Protein sequence: CASSRVWGGEETQYF.

This clonotype came up many times. The gene calls are TRBV5-1 and TRBJ2-3, with D possibly being TRBD1 or TRBD2 (5 bases each). The CDR3 extends over 16 amino acids. V was cut by 3 bases and J by 2 bases, with 16 bases left in between. Germline CDR1 SGHRS, CDR2 YFSETQ. The CDR3 bases are TGCGCCAGCAGCTCTCTAGGGGACCCGCTCACAGATACGCAGTATTTT. It specifies CASSSLGDPLTDTQYF.

This clonotype was detected ten times or more. The genes are TRBV2 and TRBJ2-5; 13 bases line up with TRBD2. Trimming removed 6 bases from V and 4 bases from J; junction bases left unmatched: 2. The CDR3 runs to 14 residues. The germline V gene encodes CDR1 SNHLY and CDR2 FYNNEI. The CDR3 region is CASRRTSGRETQYF. CDR3 DNA sequence: TGTGCCAGCAGGAGGACTAGCGGGAGAGAGACCCAGTACTTC.

On this clonotype itself: This may arise from a read error, as a much more abundant clone is one base away. The V and J genes are TRBV5-1 and TRBJ2-3; possible D gene TRBD2, 6 bases. The V gene's germline CDR1 is SGHRS and CDR2 YFSETQ. Trimming shortened V by 4 bases and J by 2 bases, and 26 bases separated the two germline ends. The CDR3 has 19 residues. For the CDR3, the DNA is TGCGCCAGCAGCCTACGATCCTGGACTAACGGGGTCCCCACAGATACGCAGTATTTT. It specifies CASSLRSWTNGVPTDTQYF.

Many counts were recorded for this clonotype. Germline is not matched at one junction end, which may reflect a read error. The gene calls are TRBV6-1 and TRBJ1-2, with TRBD1 identical over 10 bases. CDR1 is MNHNS, CDR2 SASEGT, per germline. The CDR3 contains 15 residues. CDR3 amino acids: CASREDRGRAYGYTF. The CDR3 DNA sequence: TGTGCCAGCAGAGAAGACAGGGGGCGGGCCTATGGCTACACCTTC.

This clonotype was counted ten times or more. The gene calls are TRBV10-3 and TRBJ1-1; TRBD1 matches at 10 bases. J lost 1 base, V lost 6 bases, and 11 bases had no gene match. The CDR3 loop spans 17 amino acids. Germline assignment: CDR1 ENHRY and CDR2 SYGVKD. CDR3 coding DNA: TGTGCCATCAGGAACCGGGACAGGGGATCCGCGAACACTGAAGCTTTCTTT. Amino acid sequence: CAIRNRDRGSANTEAFF.

The sample holds many counts of this clonotype. V is TRBV30 and J is TRBJ2-2, with TRBD1 identical over 9 bases. Germline V gives CDR1 GTSNPN, CDR2 SVGIG (reference sequence). Trimming cost V 3 bases and J 5 bases; bases outside gene matches: 7. This CDR3 is 15 amino acids long. CDR3 sequence: CAWSGGTGITGELFF. DNA for the CDR3: TGTGCCTGGAGCGGAGGGACAGGGATAACCGGGGAGCTGTTTTTT.

This clonotype showed up many times. The chain joins TRBV7-9 to TRBJ1-1; possible D gene TRBD1, 6 bases. Trimming pared 10 bases from V and 7 bases from J, leaving 16 bases between. Germline CDR1 and CDR2: SEHNR and FQNEAQ (reference sequence). The CDR3 sequence is 12 residues long. CDR3: CAILDRLGEAFF. The CDR3 DNA reads TGTGCCATTTTGGACAGACTTGGTGAAGCTTTCTTT. Using reference TRBV7-9 and TRBJ1-1 for the parts outside the CDR3, the full variable domain is DTGVSQNPRHKITKRGQNVTFRCDPISEHNRLYWYRQTLGQGPEFLTYFQNEAQLEKSRLLSDRFSAERPKGSFSTLEIQRTEQGDSAMYLCAILDRLGEAFFGQGTRLTVV.

There are a few counts of this clonotype. The chain links TRBV7-9 to TRBJ2-4; no clear D. Germline loops: CDR1 SEHNR, CDR2 FQNEAQ (reference sequence). This CDR3 is 13 amino acids long. V was cut by 5 bases and J by 8 bases, with 13 bases left in between. In DNA form, the CDR3 reads TGTGCCAGCAGCCCGTCCCTAGTTGACATTCAGTACTTC. Translation: CASSPSLVDIQYF.

The chain employs TRBV2 and TRBJ2-3, with 10 bases identical to TRBD2. V gave up 4 bases and J gave up 4 bases; unmatched junction bases: 8. This CDR3 comprises 16 residues. Germline CDR1 reads SNHLY; CDR2 reads FYNNEI. The CDR3 sequence: CASSGGASGRPDTQYF. CDR3 nucleotides: TGTGCCAGCAGTGGAGGGGCTAGCGGGAGACCAGATACGCAGTATTTT.

The chain carries TRBV30 and TRBJ1-4; D call uncertain. Trimming removed 5 bases from V and 5 bases from J, with 6 bases in between. This CDR3 is built from 11 residues. CDR1 is GTSNPN, CDR2 SVGIG, per germline (reference sequence). CDR3 DNA: TGTGCCTGGGTCCTGAATGAAAAACTGTTTTTT. Amino acids: CAWVLNEKLFF.

The chain is built from TRBV27 and TRBJ1-1; no clear D gene. Germline CDR1 reads MNHEY; CDR2 reads SMNVEV (reference sequence). The CDR3 runs to 13 residues. V was shortened by 5 bases and J by 4 bases, with 11 bases between the two germline ends. For the CDR3, the DNA is TGTGCCAGCAGTGGACCGGGCAGCACTGAAGCTTTCTTT. Translated: CASSGPGSTEAFF.

This clonotype showed up just a few times. This chain joins TRBV27 and TRBJ1-4, with D possibly TRBD1 on 5 matching bases. V was trimmed by 6 bases and J by 2 bases, leaving 19 bases between them. The CDR3 contains 17 residues. CDR1 is MNHEY and CDR2 is SMNVEV in the germline V gene (reference sequence). CDR3 coding DNA: TGTGCCAGCAGACCTTCCCCCTTCAGGGCTACTAATGAAAAACTGTTTTTT. Translation: CASRPSPFRATNEKLFF. The entire variable domain, with the rest obtained from reference TRBV27 and TRBJ1-4, is as follows: EAQVTQNPRYLITVTGKKLTVTCSQNMNHEYMSWYRQDPGLGLRQIYYSMNVEVTDKGDVPEGYKVSRKEKRNFPLILESPSPNQTSLYFCASRPSPFRATNEKLFFGSGTQLSVL.

DNA of the CDR3: TGTGCCAGCAGGCTTAGTATGGCTGGAAACACCATATATTTT. It yields the protein CASRLSMAGNTIYF. The chain couples TRBV2 to TRBJ1-3; D not certain. V was clipped by 6 bases and J by 2 bases, with 11 bases between them. CDR1 and CDR2 from the germline V gene are SNHLY and FYNNEI. The CDR3 is 14 residues long.

The table lists this clonotype with a few counts. The J gene is TRBJ1-5, the V gene TRBV24-1; D remains unclear. This CDR3 contains 14 residues. Germline CDR1 and CDR2: KGHDR and SFDVKD. With 12 bases removed from V and 0 bases from J, the gap between germline ends came to 14 bases. CDR3 coding DNA: TGTGCCTCCCAAGGAGGATATAGCAATCAGCCCCAGCATTTT. Protein: CASQGGYSNQPQHF.

A few counts support this clonotype. The V call is TRBV27, the J call TRBJ1-1; 10 positions match TRBD1. The CDR3 runs to 15 residues. Trimming removed 3 bases from V and 4 bases from J; junction bases left unmatched: 5. Germline CDR1 MNHEY, CDR2 SMNVEV (reference sequence). For the CDR3, the DNA is TGTGCCAGCAGTTTTGAGGACAGGGGGTTCACTGAAGCTTTCTTT. Residues: CASSFEDRGFTEAFF.

This clonotype was seen repeatedly, ten times or more. This chain links TRBV18 with TRBJ2-7; possibly TRBD1 for D (6 bases). CDR1 is KGHSH and CDR2 is LQKENI in the germline V gene. V was clipped by 6 bases and J by 0 bases, with 18 bases between them. The CDR3 loop spans 16 amino acids. The CDR3 sequence: CASSGVSGVGSYEQYF. CDR3 nucleotide sequence: TGTGCCAGCTCCGGAGTTTCAGGGGTTGGCTCCTACGAGCAGTACTTC. Complete variable domain (other parts from reference TRBV18 and TRBJ2-7): NAGVMQNPRHLVRRRGQEARLRCSPMKGHSHVYWYRQLPEEGLKFMVYLQKENIIDESGMPKERFSAEFPKEGPSILRIQQVVRGDSAAYFCASSGVSGVGSYEQYFGPGTRLTVT.

There are many counts of this clonotype. The V and J genes are TRBV7-2 and TRBJ2-1, with D tentatively TRBD1 (7 bases). This CDR3 has 13 residues. Germline V gives CDR1 SGHTA, CDR2 FQGNSA. V was cut by 4 bases and J by 13 bases, with 17 bases left in between. The CDR3 sequence is CASSSGGPLGQFF. The CDR3 coding sequence is TGTGCCAGCAGCTCAGGGGGGCCCCTGGGCCAGTTCTTC.

This clonotype was picked up many times. The V gene is TRBV13, the J gene TRBJ2-1; 10 nucleotides agree with TRBD2. CDR3 length: 15 amino acids. With 1 base clipped from V and 9 bases from J, the junction kept 6 bases outside the gene matches. Germline loops: CDR1 PRHDT, CDR2 FYEKMQ (reference sequence). The chain's CDR3 is CASSLDSLAGAEQFF. The CDR3 nucleotides are TGTGCCAGCAGCTTAGACAGTCTAGCGGGGGCTGAGCAGTTCTTC.

This rearrangement joins TRBV7-3 to TRBJ1-5, with D perhaps TRBD1 (6 bases). This CDR3 is 13 amino acids long. Per the germline V gene, CDR1 is SGHTA and CDR2 is FQGTGA. V lost 5 bases and J 5 bases, leaving 10 bases between the germline ends. This CDR3 is CASSLGQYQPQHF. CDR3 bases: TGTGCCAGCAGCCTAGGACAGTATCAGCCCCAGCATTTT.

The rearrangement uses TRBV30 and TRBJ1-2; D remains unclear. The germline V gene has CDR1 GTSNPN and CDR2 SVGIG (reference sequence). CDR3 size: 13 residues. Between the trimmed V and J ends, which lost 4 bases and 6 bases, there was a span of 15 bases. The CDR3 DNA sequence: TGTGCCTGGAACGTCTACGGGGATAATGGCTACACCTTC. It is translated as CAWNVYGDNGYTF.